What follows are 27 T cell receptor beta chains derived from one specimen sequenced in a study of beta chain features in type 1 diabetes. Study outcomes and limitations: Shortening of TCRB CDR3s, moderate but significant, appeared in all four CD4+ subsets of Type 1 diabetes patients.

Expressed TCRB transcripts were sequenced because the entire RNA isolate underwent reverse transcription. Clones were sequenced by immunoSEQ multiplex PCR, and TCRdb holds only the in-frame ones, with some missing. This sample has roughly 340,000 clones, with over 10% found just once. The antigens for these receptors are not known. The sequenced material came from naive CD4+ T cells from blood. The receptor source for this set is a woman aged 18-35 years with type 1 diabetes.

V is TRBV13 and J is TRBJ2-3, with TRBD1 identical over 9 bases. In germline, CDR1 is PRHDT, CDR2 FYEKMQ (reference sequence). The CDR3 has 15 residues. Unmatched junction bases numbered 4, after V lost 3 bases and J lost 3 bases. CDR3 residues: CASSFPGQGTDTQYF. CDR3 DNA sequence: TGTGCCAGCAGCTTCCCGGGACAGGGAACAGATACGCAGTATTTT.

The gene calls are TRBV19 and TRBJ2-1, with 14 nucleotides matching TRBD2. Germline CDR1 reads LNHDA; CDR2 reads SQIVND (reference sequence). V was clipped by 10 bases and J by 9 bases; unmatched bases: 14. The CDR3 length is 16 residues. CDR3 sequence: CATGRAGTSGSTEQFF. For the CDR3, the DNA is TGTGCCACCGGACGAGCCGGGACTAGCGGGAGCACTGAGCAGTTCTTC.

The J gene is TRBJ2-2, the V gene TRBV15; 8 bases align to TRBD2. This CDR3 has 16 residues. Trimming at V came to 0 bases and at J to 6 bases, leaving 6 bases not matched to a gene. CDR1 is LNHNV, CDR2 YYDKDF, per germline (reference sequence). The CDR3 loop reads CATSREASGGAGELFF. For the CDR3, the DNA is TGTGCCACCAGCAGAGAGGCATCGGGGGGGGCCGGGGAGCTGTTTTTT.

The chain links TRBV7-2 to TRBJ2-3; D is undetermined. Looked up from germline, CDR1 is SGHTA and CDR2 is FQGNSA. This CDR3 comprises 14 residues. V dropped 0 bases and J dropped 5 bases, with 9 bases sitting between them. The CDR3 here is CASSLAAAGDTQYF. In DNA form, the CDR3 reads TGTGCCAGCAGCTTAGCGGCGGCTGGAGATACGCAGTATTTT.

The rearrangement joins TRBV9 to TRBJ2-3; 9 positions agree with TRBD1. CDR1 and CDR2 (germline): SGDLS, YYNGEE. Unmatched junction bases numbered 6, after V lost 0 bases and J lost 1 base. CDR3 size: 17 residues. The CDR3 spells CASSVGYGDRGTDTQYF. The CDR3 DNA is TGTGCCAGCAGCGTAGGTTACGGGGACAGGGGCACAGATACGCAGTATTTT. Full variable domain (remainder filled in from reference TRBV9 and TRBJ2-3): DSGVTQTPKHLITATGQRVTLRCSPRSGDLSVYWYQQSLDQGLQFLIQYYNGEERAKGNILERFSAQQFPDLHSELNLSSLELGDSALYFCASSVGYGDRGTDTQYFGPGTRLTVL.

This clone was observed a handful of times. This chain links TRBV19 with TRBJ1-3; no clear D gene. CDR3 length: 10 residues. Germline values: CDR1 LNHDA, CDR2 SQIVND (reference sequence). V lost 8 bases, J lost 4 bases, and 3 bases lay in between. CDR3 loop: CASSGNTIYF. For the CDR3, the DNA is TGTGCCAGTTCGGGAAACACCATATATTTT. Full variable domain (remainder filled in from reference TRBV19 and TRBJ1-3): DGGITQSPKYLFRKEGQNVTLSCEQNLNHDAMYWYRQDPGQGLRLIYYSQIVNDFQKGDIAEGYSVSREKKESFPLTVTSAQKNPTAFYLCASSGNTIYFGEGSWLTVV.

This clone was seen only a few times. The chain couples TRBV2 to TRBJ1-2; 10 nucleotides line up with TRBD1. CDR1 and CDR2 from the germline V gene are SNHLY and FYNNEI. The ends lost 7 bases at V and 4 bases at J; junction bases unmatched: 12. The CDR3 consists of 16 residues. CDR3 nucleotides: TGTGCCAGCACGGGACAGGGGTCTGGGGGACGCTATGGCTACACCTTC. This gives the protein CASTGQGSGGRYGYTF.

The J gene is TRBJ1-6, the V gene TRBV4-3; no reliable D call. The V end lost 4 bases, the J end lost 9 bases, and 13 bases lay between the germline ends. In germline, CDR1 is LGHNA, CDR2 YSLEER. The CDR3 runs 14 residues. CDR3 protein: CASSPSTKTSPLHF. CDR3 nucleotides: TGCGCCAGCAGCCCCTCGACAAAGACTTCACCCCTCCACTTT.

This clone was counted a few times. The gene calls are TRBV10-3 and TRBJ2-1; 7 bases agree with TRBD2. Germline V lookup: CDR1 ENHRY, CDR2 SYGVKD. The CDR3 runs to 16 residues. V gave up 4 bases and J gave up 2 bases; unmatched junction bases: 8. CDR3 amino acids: CAISGGLAVTYNEQFF. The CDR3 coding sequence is TGTGCCATCAGTGGGGGCCTAGCGGTCACCTACAATGAGCAGTTCTTC.

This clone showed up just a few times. The CDR3: CASSLLGLINDEQFF. For the CDR3, the DNA is TGCGCCAGCAGCTTGTTGGGACTGATAAACGATGAGCAGTTCTTC. The genes are TRBV5-1 and TRBJ2-1; a possible D gene is TRBD2 (6 bases). The CDR3 sequence is 15 residues long. Per the germline V gene, CDR1 is SGHRS and CDR2 is YFSETQ. Between the trimmed V and J ends, which lost 1 base and 8 bases, there was a span of 16 bases.

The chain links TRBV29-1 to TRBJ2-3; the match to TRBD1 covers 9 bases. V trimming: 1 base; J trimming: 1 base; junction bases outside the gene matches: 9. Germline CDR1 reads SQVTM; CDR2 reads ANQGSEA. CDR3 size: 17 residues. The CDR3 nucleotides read TGCAGCGTTGAAGCCCAACAGGGGGCGCACGGCACAGATACGCAGTATTTT. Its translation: CSVEAQQGAHGTDTQYF.

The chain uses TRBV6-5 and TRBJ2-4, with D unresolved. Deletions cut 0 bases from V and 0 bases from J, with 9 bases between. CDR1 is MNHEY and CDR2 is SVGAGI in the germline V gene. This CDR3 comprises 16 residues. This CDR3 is CASSYSMSLAKNIQYF. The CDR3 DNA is TGTGCCAGCAGTTACTCTATGAGTCTAGCCAAAAACATTCAGTACTTC.

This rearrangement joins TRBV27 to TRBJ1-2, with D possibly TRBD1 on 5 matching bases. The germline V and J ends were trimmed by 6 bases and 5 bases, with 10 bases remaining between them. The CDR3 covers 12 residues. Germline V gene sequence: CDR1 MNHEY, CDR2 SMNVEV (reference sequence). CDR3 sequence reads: CASSPQGYGYTF. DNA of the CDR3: TGTGCCAGCAGCCCCCAGGGATATGGCTACACCTTC.

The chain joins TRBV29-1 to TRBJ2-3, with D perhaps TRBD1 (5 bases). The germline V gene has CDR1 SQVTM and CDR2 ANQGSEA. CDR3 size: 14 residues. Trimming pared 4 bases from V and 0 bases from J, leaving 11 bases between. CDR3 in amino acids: CSVGLDSSTDTQYF. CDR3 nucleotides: TGCAGCGTTGGTCTCGACAGTAGCACAGATACGCAGTATTTT.

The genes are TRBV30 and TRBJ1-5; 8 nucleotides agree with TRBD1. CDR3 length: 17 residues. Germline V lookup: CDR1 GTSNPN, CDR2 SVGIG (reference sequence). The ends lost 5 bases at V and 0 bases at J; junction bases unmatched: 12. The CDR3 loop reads CAWDVGTGPNSNQPQHF. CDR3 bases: TGTGCCTGGGATGTGGGGACAGGACCAAATAGCAATCAGCCCCAGCATTTT.

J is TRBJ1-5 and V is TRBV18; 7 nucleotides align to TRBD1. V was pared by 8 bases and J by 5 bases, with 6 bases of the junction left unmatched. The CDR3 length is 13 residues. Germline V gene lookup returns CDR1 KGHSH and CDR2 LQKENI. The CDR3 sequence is CASTGDRDQPQHF. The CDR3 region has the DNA TGTGCCAGCACAGGGGACAGAGATCAGCCCCAGCATTTT. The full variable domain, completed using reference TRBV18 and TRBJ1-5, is NAGVMQNPRHLVRRRGQEARLRCSPMKGHSHVYWYRQLPEEGLKFMVYLQKENIIDESGMPKERFSAEFPKEGPSILRIQQVVRGDSAAYFCASTGDRDQPQHFGDGTRLSIL.

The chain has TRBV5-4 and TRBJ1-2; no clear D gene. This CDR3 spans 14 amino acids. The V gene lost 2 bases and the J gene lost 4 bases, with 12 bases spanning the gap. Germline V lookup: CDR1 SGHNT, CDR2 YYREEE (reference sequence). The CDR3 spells CASSFFGTGYGYTF. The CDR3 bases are TGTGCCAGCAGCTTCTTTGGTACCGGCTATGGCTACACCTTC.

The CDR3 here is CASSLTSFSSYEQYF. In DNA, the CDR3 is TGTGCCAGCAGTTTGACTAGCTTTAGCTCCTACGAGCAGTACTTC. The chain employs TRBV28 and TRBJ2-7; 7 nucleotides match TRBD2. Germline CDR1 MDHEN, CDR2 SYDVKM. Germline trimming cut 3 bases from V and 0 bases from J; bases unmatched to any gene: 5. The CDR3 contains 15 residues.

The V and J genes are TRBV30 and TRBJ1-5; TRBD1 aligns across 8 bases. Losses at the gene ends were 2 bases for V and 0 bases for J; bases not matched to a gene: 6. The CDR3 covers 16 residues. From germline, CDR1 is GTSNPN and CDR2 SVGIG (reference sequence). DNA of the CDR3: TGTGCCTGGAGTCTTACAGGGGGTTATAGCAATCAGCCCCAGCATTTT. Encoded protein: CAWSLTGGYSNQPQHF.

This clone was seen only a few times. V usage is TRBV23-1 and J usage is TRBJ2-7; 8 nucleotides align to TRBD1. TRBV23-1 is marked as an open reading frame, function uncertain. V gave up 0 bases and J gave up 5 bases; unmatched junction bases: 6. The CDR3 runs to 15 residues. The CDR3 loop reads CASSQSDRGYHEQYF. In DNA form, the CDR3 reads TGCGCCAGCAGTCAATCTGACAGGGGTTACCACGAGCAGTACTTC.

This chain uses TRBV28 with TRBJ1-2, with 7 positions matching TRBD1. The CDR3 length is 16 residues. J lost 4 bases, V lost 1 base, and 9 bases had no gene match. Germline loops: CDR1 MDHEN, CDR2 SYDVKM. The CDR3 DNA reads TGTGCCAGCAGTTTATCCACAGGGGTGGGAGGCTATGGCTACACCTTC. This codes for CASSLSTGVGGYGYTF.

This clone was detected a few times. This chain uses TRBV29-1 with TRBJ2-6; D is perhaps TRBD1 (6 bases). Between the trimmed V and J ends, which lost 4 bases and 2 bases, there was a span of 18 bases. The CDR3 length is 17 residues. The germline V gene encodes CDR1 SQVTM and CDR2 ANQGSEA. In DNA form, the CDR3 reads TGCAGCGTTGGACCCCTTTTGGACAGAACTGGGGCCAACGTCCTGACTTTC. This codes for CSVGPLLDRTGANVLTF.

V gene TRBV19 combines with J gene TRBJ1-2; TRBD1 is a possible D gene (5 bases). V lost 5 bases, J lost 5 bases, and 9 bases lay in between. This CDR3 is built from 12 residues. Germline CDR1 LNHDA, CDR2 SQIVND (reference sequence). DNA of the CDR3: TGTGCCAGTAGTGCAGACAGATATGGCTACACCTTC. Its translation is CASSADRYGYTF.

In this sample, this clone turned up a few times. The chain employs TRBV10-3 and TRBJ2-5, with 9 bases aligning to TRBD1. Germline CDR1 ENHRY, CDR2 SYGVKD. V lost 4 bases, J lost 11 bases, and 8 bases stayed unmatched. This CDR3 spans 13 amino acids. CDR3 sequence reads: CAISGRTGDEQYF. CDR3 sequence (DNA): TGTGCCATCAGTGGAAGGACAGGGGATGAGCAGTACTTC.

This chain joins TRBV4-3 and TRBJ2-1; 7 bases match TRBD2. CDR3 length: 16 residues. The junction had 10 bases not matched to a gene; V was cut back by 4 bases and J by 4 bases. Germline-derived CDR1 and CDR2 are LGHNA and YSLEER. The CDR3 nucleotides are TGCGCCAGCAGCCCCTCCCGGGAGGCTCGGTACAATGAGCAGTTCTTC. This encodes CASSPSREARYNEQFF.

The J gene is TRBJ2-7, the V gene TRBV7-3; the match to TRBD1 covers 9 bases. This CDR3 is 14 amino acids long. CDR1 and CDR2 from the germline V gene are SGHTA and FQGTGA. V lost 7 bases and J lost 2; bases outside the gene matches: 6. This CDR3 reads CASKADRGAYEQYF. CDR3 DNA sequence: TGTGCCAGCAAAGCGGACAGGGGCGCCTACGAGCAGTACTTC.

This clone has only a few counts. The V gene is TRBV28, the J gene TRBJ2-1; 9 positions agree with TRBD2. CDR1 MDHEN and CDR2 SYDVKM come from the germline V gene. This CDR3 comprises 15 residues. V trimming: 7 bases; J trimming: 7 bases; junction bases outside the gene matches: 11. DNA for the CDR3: TGTGCCAGCACCGCTCTAGCGGGACTACAGAATGAGCAGTTCTTC. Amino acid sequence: CASTALAGLQNEQFF.